These 26 T cell receptor beta chains share one sample of origin, sequenced in a study of blood T cell repertoires in COVID-19. Assay: immunoSEQ multiplex PCR; the TCRdb copy retains only in-frame clones and omits some. The sample yields some 400,000 clones, around 87% seen once. Sequenced sample: PBMCs or T cells enriched from blood (not recorded which). Every receptor here comes from a young man who had recovered from COVID-19.

The chain recombines TRBV3-1 (or the pseudogene TRBV3-2) with TRBJ1-2; D is undetermined. The V gene lost 0 bases and the J gene lost 5 bases, with 7 bases spanning the gap. The CDR3 contains 13 residues. CDR1 is LGHDT and CDR2 is YNNKEL in the germline V gene (reference sequence). CDR3 DNA sequence: TGTGCCAGCAGCCAAGAAACCAGTTATGGCTACACCTTC. It translates to CASSQETSYGYTF.

This rearrangement joins TRBV27 to TRBJ1-1; 12 bases agree with TRBD1. CDR1 and CDR2 from the germline V gene are MNHEY and SMNVEV (reference sequence). V shed 5 bases, J shed 1 base, and the junction held 11 bases outside the gene matches. The CDR3 totals 18 residues. The CDR3 DNA reads TGTGCCAGCAGTCCCTACAGCCTGGGACAGGGGGCGAACACTGAAGCTTTCTTT. Encoded protein: CASSPYSLGQGANTEAFF.

V gene TRBV11-2 combines with J gene TRBJ2-6; D is possibly TRBD1 (5 bases). CDR1 and CDR2 (germline): SGHAT, FQNNGV. The length of the CDR3 is 16 residues. Deletions cut 1 base from V and 2 bases from J, with 9 bases between. This CDR3 is CASSLVAQAGANVLTF. For the CDR3, the DNA is TGTGCCAGCAGCTTAGTGGCACAGGCTGGGGCCAACGTCCTGACTTTC.

The V gene is TRBV6-5, the J gene TRBJ1-1; tentatively, D is TRBD1 (6 bases). V was trimmed by 5 bases and J by 0 bases, leaving 10 bases between them. CDR1 is MNHEY, CDR2 SVGAGI, per germline. The CDR3 loop spans 14 amino acids. The CDR3 coding sequence is TGTGCCAGCAGTACCGACAGGATGAACACTGAAGCTTTCTTT. It encodes CASSTDRMNTEAFF.

The rearrangement joins TRBV15 to TRBJ1-5; TRBD1 is a possible D gene (5 bases). Germline V lookup: CDR1 LNHNV, CDR2 YYDKDF (reference sequence). The CDR3 loop spans 14 amino acids. The germline V and J ends were trimmed by 0 bases and 5 bases, with 8 bases remaining between them. Here the CDR3 DNA reads TGTGCCACCAGCAGAGACAGGGCGGATCAGCCCCAGCATTTT. It specifies CATSRDRADQPQHF.

This rearrangement joins TRBV10-3 to TRBJ1-2; 7 nucleotides match TRBD1. The CDR3 runs 12 residues. Germline CDR1 is ENHRY and CDR2 is SYGVKD. With V trimmed by 5 bases and J by 7 bases, 4 bases remained unmatched. The CDR3 DNA follows: TGTGCCATCAGTACAGGGGACACTGGCTACACCTTC. It yields the protein CAISTGDTGYTF.

The chain combines TRBV6-5 with TRBJ1-2; 7 nucleotides match TRBD1. V gave up 2 bases and J gave up 4 bases; unmatched junction bases: 4. This CDR3 contains 14 residues. Germline CDR1 reads MNHEY; CDR2 reads SVGAGI. CDR3 sequence: CASSYGGTVYGYTF. In DNA form, the CDR3 reads TGTGCCAGCAGTTACGGGGGGACAGTCTATGGCTACACCTTC.

This sequence joins TRBV2 and TRBJ1-1; tentatively, D is TRBD1 (6 bases). Trimming cost V 6 bases and J 3 bases, with 14 bases left between them. The V gene's germline CDR1 is SNHLY and CDR2 FYNNEI. This CDR3 comprises 14 residues. The CDR3 nucleotides read TGTGCCAGCAGACTACAGGGAGGGGACACTGAAGCTTTCTTT. Its translation is CASRLQGGDTEAFF.

This chain joins TRBV27 and TRBJ1-5, with 7 positions matching TRBD1. The CDR3 consists of 14 residues. Germline CDR1 reads MNHEY; CDR2 reads SMNVEV (reference sequence). V lost 3 bases to trimming and J lost 4 bases; unmatched junction nucleotides: 3. The CDR3 here is CASSLGTVNQPQHF. The CDR3 nucleotides read TGTGCCAGCAGTTTGGGGACAGTAAATCAGCCCCAGCATTTT.

The gene calls are TRBV6-5 and TRBJ1-1; D is ambiguous. The germline V and J ends were trimmed by 7 bases and 4 bases, with 13 bases remaining between them. This CDR3 comprises 13 residues. CDR1 and CDR2 from the germline V gene are MNHEY and SVGAGI. The CDR3 DNA sequence: TGTGCCAGCAAAACCAACAGTATCACTGAAGCTTTCTTT. Translation: CASKTNSITEAFF.

About this clone: The sample carries other DNA sequences with the same CDR3. The rearrangement joins TRBV9 to TRBJ2-7; D is possibly TRBD2 (6 bases). V lost 0 bases, J lost 3 bases, and 10 bases lay in between. Germline V lookup: CDR1 SGDLS, CDR2 YYNGEE. The CDR3 runs to 14 residues. The CDR3 DNA sequence: TGTGCCAGCAGCGTAGGTGCGGGATACTACGAGCAGTACTTC. Protein product: CASSVGAGYYEQYF.

The V and J genes are TRBV5-1 and TRBJ1-3; D remains unclear. Trimming removed 0 bases from V and 2 bases from J, with 9 bases in between. The CDR3 is 15 amino acids. Germline V gene lookup returns CDR1 SGHRS and CDR2 YFSETQ. This CDR3 is CASSLDPAAGNTIYF. The CDR3 DNA is TGCGCCAGCAGCTTGGATCCGGCGGCTGGAAACACCATATATTTT. Complete variable domain (other parts from reference TRBV5-1 and TRBJ1-3): KAGVTQTPRYLIKTRGQQVTLSCSPISGHRSVSWYQQTPGQGLQFLFEYFSETQRNKGNFPGRFSGRQFSNSRSEMNVSTLELGDSALYLCASSLDPAAGNTIYFGEGSWLTVV.

This rearrangement joins TRBV19 to TRBJ1-2, with 7 nucleotides matching TRBD1. The CDR3 covers 14 residues. Germline CDR1 LNHDA, CDR2 SQIVND (reference sequence). Trimming removed 6 bases from V and 0 bases from J; junction bases left unmatched: 4. The CDR3: CASSTTGTNYGYTF. CDR3 nucleotides: TGTGCCAGTAGCACGACAGGGACTAACTATGGCTACACCTTC.

This chain uses TRBV19 with TRBJ2-1, with 10 bases matching TRBD1. CDR3 length: 13 amino acids. V trimming: 10 bases; J trimming: 5 bases; junction bases outside the gene matches: 5. Germline-derived CDR1 and CDR2 are LNHDA and SQIVND (reference sequence). The CDR3 sequence is CAIKDRGDNEQFF. In nucleotides, the CDR3 is TGTGCCATTAAGGACAGGGGGGACAATGAGCAGTTCTTC.

The V call is TRBV2, the J call TRBJ2-7; D might be TRBD1 (5 bases). The CDR3 is 11 residues long. V was clipped by 7 bases and J by 4 bases, with 8 bases between them. Germline V gene lookup returns CDR1 SNHLY and CDR2 FYNNEI. The CDR3 sequence: CASKGRYEQYF. Here the CDR3 DNA reads TGTGCCAGCAAGGGGCGGTACGAGCAGTACTTC.

About this clone itself: Other DNA sequences within the sample encode an identical CDR3. The chain uses TRBV19 and TRBJ2-5; weak D call: TRBD2 (5 bases). V was pared by 3 bases and J by 3 bases, with 8 bases between. This CDR3 is 13 amino acids long. Germline loops: CDR1 LNHDA, CDR2 SQIVND (reference sequence). The CDR3 region is CASSIYGEETQYF. In DNA, the CDR3 is TGTGCCAGTAGTATTTACGGGGAAGAGACCCAGTACTTC.

Note on this clone: Germline and junction disagree at one end, which may indicate a read error. The genes are TRBV19 and TRBJ1-1; D is possibly TRBD1 (5 bases). Germline loops: CDR1 LNHDA, CDR2 SQIVND (reference sequence). This CDR3 region has 14 residues. CDR3 sequence: CASTSGIVNAEAFF. CDR3 coding DNA: TGTGCCAGTACCTCAGGGATTGTGAACGCTGAAGCTTTCTTT.

There are a few counts of this clone. This chain links TRBV3-1 (or the pseudogene TRBV3-2) with TRBJ1-1, with D unclear. The V gene's germline CDR1 is LGHDT and CDR2 YNNKEL (reference sequence). The V and J ends lost 3 bases and 2 bases respectively, with 10 bases between them. The CDR3 runs 14 residues. The CDR3 loop reads CASSHSGVNTEAFF. CDR3 bases: TGTGCCAGCAGCCATAGCGGGGTCAACACTGAAGCTTTCTTT.

Remarks on this clone: The sample has other DNA sequences that encode this CDR3 too. The CDR3 nucleotides are TGTGCCAGCAGCCAAGTGCGGGGGGGGCAAGAGACCCAGTACTTC. Amino acids: CASSQVRGGQETQYF. The V gene is TRBV3-1 (or the pseudogene TRBV3-2), the J gene TRBJ2-5; 9 positions agree with TRBD2. Trimming at V came to 1 base and at J to 2 bases, leaving 2 bases not matched to a gene. Germline-derived CDR1 and CDR2 are LGHDT and YNNKEL (reference sequence). The CDR3 is made up of 15 amino acids.

The chain joins TRBV5-1 to TRBJ2-7, with TRBD1 identical over 7 bases. Germline V gives CDR1 SGHRS, CDR2 YFSETQ. V lost 5 bases, J lost 0 bases, and 2 bases stayed unmatched. This CDR3 has 13 residues. The CDR3 nucleotides are TGCGCCAGCAGGGGACAGAGCTCCTACGAGCAGTACTTC. Amino acid sequence: CASRGQSSYEQYF. The full variable domain, in which reference TRBV5-1 and TRBJ2-7 provide the parts outside the CDR3, is KAGVTQTPRYLIKTRGQQVTLSCSPISGHRSVSWYQQTPGQGLQFLFEYFSETQRNKGNFPGRFSGRQFSNSRSEMNVSTLELGDSALYLCASRGQSSYEQYFGPGTRLTVT.

This clone turned up a few times. The chain is built from TRBV19 and TRBJ2-2; maybe TRBD2 (6 bases). This CDR3 has 15 amino acids. Germline CDR1 and CDR2: LNHDA and SQIVND (reference sequence). V was pared by 7 bases and J by 6 bases, with 18 bases between. CDR3 region: CASKGLPVLAGELFF. DNA of the CDR3: TGTGCCAGTAAGGGACTCCCAGTCTTAGCCGGGGAGCTGTTTTTT.

The gene calls are TRBV5-5 and TRBJ2-2; 8 bases align to TRBD1. V lost 4 bases, J lost 6 bases, and 8 bases stayed unmatched. From germline, CDR1 is SGHKS and CDR2 YYEKEE (reference sequence). The CDR3 is made up of 15 amino acids. CDR3 sequence: CASSPRTGGPGELFF. CDR3 nucleotide sequence: TGTGCCAGCAGCCCGCGTACAGGGGGGCCCGGGGAGCTGTTTTTT.

This clone was detected once. The rearrangement uses TRBV27 and TRBJ1-1; TRBD1 might be the D (6 bases). Trimming cost V 2 bases and J 5 bases, with 12 bases left between them. Per the germline V gene, CDR1 is MNHEY and CDR2 is SMNVEV (reference sequence). The CDR3 is 14 residues long. This chain's CDR3 is CASSLGGFQTEAFF. The CDR3, as DNA: TGTGCCAGCAGTTTAGGGGGCTTCCAAACTGAAGCTTTCTTT.

The genes are TRBV11-1 and TRBJ1-1, with 7 bases aligning to TRBD1. The CDR3 loop spans 14 amino acids. The V and J ends lost 5 bases and 1 base, in that order; junction bases with no gene match: 4. Germline V gene sequence: CDR1 SGHAT, CDR2 FQDESV (reference sequence). DNA of the CDR3: TGTGCCAGCAGCGTACAGGGGCCGAACACTGAAGCTTTCTTT. Protein product: CASSVQGPNTEAFF. Drawing the rest from reference TRBV11-1 and TRBJ1-1, the complete variable domain is EAEVAQSPRYKITEKSQAVAFWCDPISGHATLYWYRQILGQGPELLVQFQDESVVDDSQLPKDRFSAERLKGVDSTLKIQPAELGDSAMYLCASSVQGPNTEAFFGQGTRLTVV.

This clone was detected once. The genes are TRBV5-1 and TRBJ1-2; 7 positions match TRBD1. CDR1 and CDR2 (germline): SGHRS, YFSETQ. This CDR3 is 15 amino acids long. V shed 2 bases and J 6 bases; nucleotides not matched to a gene: 10. The CDR3 DNA follows: TGCGCCAGCAGCTTACTACCGGACAGGTCAAATGGCTACACCTTC. This codes for CASSLLPDRSNGYTF.

This sequence joins TRBV7-9 and TRBJ2-1; 10 bases agree with TRBD2. Germline V lookup: CDR1 SEHNR, CDR2 FQNEAQ (reference sequence). Trimming at V came to 1 base and at J to 6 bases, leaving 0 bases not matched to a gene. The CDR3 length is 14 residues. The CDR3 DNA reads TGTGCCAGCAGCTTAGAGCGGGGGGGCAATGAGCAGTTCTTC. It is translated as CASSLERGGNEQFF.